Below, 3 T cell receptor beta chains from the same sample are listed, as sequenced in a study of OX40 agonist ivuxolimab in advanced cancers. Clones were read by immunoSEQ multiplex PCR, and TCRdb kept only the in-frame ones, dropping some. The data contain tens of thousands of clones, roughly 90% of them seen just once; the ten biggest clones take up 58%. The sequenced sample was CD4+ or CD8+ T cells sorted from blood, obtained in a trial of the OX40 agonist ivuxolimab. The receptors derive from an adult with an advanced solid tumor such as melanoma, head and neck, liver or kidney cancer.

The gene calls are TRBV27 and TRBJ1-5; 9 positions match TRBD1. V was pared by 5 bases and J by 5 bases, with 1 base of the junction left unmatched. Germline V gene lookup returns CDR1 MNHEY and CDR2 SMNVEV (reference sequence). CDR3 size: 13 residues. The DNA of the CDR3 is TGTGCCAGCAGTACAGGGGGCGATCAGCCCCAGCATTTT. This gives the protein CASSTGGDQPQHF.

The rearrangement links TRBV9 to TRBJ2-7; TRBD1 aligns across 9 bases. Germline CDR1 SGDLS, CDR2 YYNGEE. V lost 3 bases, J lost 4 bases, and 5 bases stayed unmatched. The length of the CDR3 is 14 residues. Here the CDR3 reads CASSEGTGLYEQYF. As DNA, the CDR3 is TGTGCCAGCAGCGAGGGGACAGGGTTGTACGAGCAGTACTTC.

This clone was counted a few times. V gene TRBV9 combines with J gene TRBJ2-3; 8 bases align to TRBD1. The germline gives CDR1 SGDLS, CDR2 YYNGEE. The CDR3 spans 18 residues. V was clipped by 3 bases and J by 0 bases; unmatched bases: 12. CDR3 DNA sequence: TGTGCCAGCAGCGGAGACGCGGGGACAGGCCGGAGCACAGATACGCAGTATTTT. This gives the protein CASSGDAGTGRSTDTQYF.